This T cell receptor beta chain is drawn from a study of blood T cells in healthy people across ages. Donation came from healthy Caucasian individuals in Russia who were aged about 6 to 95. Isolation per sample recovered at least 7 million PBMCs. This CDR3 contains 12 residues. Germline CDR1 and CDR2: DFQATT and SNEGSKA (reference sequence). Trimming took 8 bases from V and 1 from J, leaving 10 bases between them. Together with a sample-barcoded 5' primer, a J-beta primer mix was included in a second PCR lasting about 6 to 11 cycles. Each cDNA molecule carried a tag from a template-switch adaptor that contained 12 random nucleotides. CDR3-containing paired-end reads numbered at least 2.5 million in each sample. From the 5' RACE reads, TCRdb called clonotypes with MiXCR, one entry per CDR3 protein. The profile covers 1.4 million or so distinct CDR3 sequences, with 40% to 45% appearing a single time and under 5% taken by the ten largest.

This clonotype showed up just a few times. V and J are TRBV20-1 and TRBJ2-3, with D possibly being TRBD1 or TRBD2 (5 bases each). The sample consisted of blood. The receptor's source is a woman in her late teens or twenties in good health. DNA of the CDR3: TGCAGTCCAGGGAGCGGCACAGATACGCAGTATTTT. Its protein product is CSPGSGTDTQYF.